A selection of T cell receptor beta chains follows, all from one sample in a study of CD8+ T cells in alopecia areata. TCRdb keeps only in-frame clones here, not all; method: immunoSEQ multiplex PCR. The sample lists around 210,000 clones; 64% were seen once. The material was CD4+ T cells sorted from blood, obtained at week 4, from a patient treated with tofacitinib. These receptors originate from a human donor with alopecia areata. Each CDR3 is given with its conserved first and last residue. D genes are given only for firm matches. Not all rows give a size; the values are once, few, many and, for expanded clones, a class.

d_gene,abundance,v_gene,j_gene,CDR3nt,CDR3aa
-,-,TRBV29-1,TRBJ1-2,TGCAGCGTTGTGGAATATGGCTACACCTTC,CSVVEYGYTF
-,-,TRBV2,TRBJ2-2,TGTGCCAGCAGATCCAGGGGGAACACCGGGGAGCTGTTTTTT,CASRSRGNTGELFF
-,-,TRBV29-1,TRBJ2-3,TGCAGCGTTGAAGATATGGCAGGGTCAGATACGCAGTATTTT,CSVEDMAGSDTQYF
-,-,TRBV11-2,TRBJ2-7,TGTGCCAGCAGCTTACCTTTCAGAACCTACGAGCAGTACTTC,CASSLPFRTYEQYF
-,-,TRBV30,TRBJ2-3,TGTGCCTGGGGCGGGGCGGCCACGCAGTATTTT,CAWGGAATQYF
TRBD2,-,TRBV10-3,TRBJ2-7,TGTGCCATCAGTGATACTAGCGGGGGCGATACCTACGAGCAGTACTTC,CAISDTSGGDTYEQYF
TRBD1,-,TRBV18,TRBJ2-7,TGTGCCAGCTCAACTACCGGGACAGGGGCCGACGAGCAGTACTTC,CASSTTGTGADEQYF
-,-,TRBV7-9,TRBJ2-1,TGTGCCAGCAGTCCCTTGGAAGAGCAGTTCTTC,CASSPLEEQFF
-,-,TRBV6-6,TRBJ2-7,TGTGCCAGCACCTCTGCTCTGGGACACCACTCCTACGAGCAGTACTTC,CASTSALGHHSYEQYF
-,-,TRBV4-3,TRBJ1-6,TGCGCCAGCAGCCAAGTGGAGAATTCACCCCTCCACTTT,CASSQVENSPLHF
-,-,TRBV27,TRBJ2-2,TGTGCCAGCAGTTTAAGCGTAGGGCCCGGGGAGCTGTTTTTT,CASSLSVGPGELFF
TRBD1,few,TRBV6-5,TRBJ2-7,TGTGCCAGCAGACAGGGACAGACCTACGAGCAGTACTTC,CASRQGQTYEQYF
-,-,TRBV7-2,TRBJ2-2,TGTGCCAGCAGCTTAGGACTGCTAGGGACCGGGGAGCTGTTTTTT,CASSLGLLGTGELFF
TRBD1,-,TRBV10-3,TRBJ1-5,TGTGCCATCAGTGGGGGACAGGATCAGCCCCAGCATTTT,CAISGGQDQPQHF
-,-,TRBV9,TRBJ1-1,TGTGCCAGCAGCGTAGCAGTCACCCTGAACACTGAAGCTTTCTTT,CASSVAVTLNTEAFF
-,-,TRBV29-1,TRBJ2-3,TGCAGCGGAGCAGGGCTAACAGATACGCAGTATTTT,CSGAGLTDTQYF
-,-,TRBV29-1,TRBJ2-5,TGCAGCGTTGATCCGGGGATGGAGACCCAGTACTTC,CSVDPGMETQYF
-,-,TRBV5-1,TRBJ2-1,TGCGCCAGCAGCTTGCAGTTCAGCTACAATGAGCAGTTCTTC,CASSLQFSYNEQFF
TRBD1,-,TRBV7-3,TRBJ2-3,TGTGCCAGCAGCCCCAGGACAGGGAATATAGATACGCAGTATTTT,CASSPRTGNIDTQYF
-,-,TRBV7-3,TRBJ1-1,TGTGCCAGCAGCTTAACTGGGGGGCAAACTGAAGCTTTCTTT,CASSLTGGQTEAFF
-,-,TRBV29-1,TRBJ2-3,TGCAGCGTCGGAACCCGACAGAAGACAGATACGCAGTATTTT,CSVGTRQKTDTQYF
TRBD2,few,TRBV7-6,TRBJ2-5,TGTGCCAGCAGCCCAGGAGGGACTAGGCAAGAGACCCAGTACTTC,CASSPGGTRQETQYF
TRBD1,-,TRBV29-1,TRBJ2-3,TGCAGCGTTGAAGATGCCCTCGGGACAGCCCTTAGCACAGATACGCAGTATTTT,CSVEDALGTALSTDTQYF
-,-,TRBV30,TRBJ2-7,TGTGCCTGGAGTGTAGGGCCCTCGGGCTCCTACGAGCAGTACTTC,CAWSVGPSGSYEQYF
-,-,TRBV5-6,TRBJ1-1,TGTGCCAGCAGCTTTACCCAGGACACTGAAGCTTTCTTT,CASSFTQDTEAFF
-,-,TRBV13,TRBJ2-3,TGTGCCAGCAGCCCTCGGAGGGAAGGGGGCATTACGCAGTATTTT,CASSPRREGGITQYF
-,-,TRBV7-9,TRBJ2-2,TGTGCCAGCAGCAGTGTGGGGGAGCTGTTTTTT,CASSSVGELFF
-,-,TRBV27,TRBJ1-4,TGTGCCAGCAGACGGGTCAAACTGTTTTTT,CASRRVKLFF
-,-,TRBV29-1,TRBJ2-2,TGCAGCGGACAGCACAACACCGGGGAGCTGTTTTTT,CSGQHNTGELFF
-,-,TRBV4-1,TRBJ2-1,TGCGCCAGCAGCGGAAACTCGAGGCGGGGCTCCTACAATGAGCAGTTCTTC,CASSGNSRRGSYNEQFF
-,-,TRBV30,TRBJ1-1,TGTGCCTTTGGAGGAGCAGGGGCCCTAGACGGTGAAGCTTTCTTT,CAFGGAGALDGEAFF
-,-,TRBV7-9,TRBJ2-7,TGTGCCAGCAGCTTGGCCAGCCTGAACTCCTACGAGCAGTACTTC,CASSLASLNSYEQYF
TRBD2,-,TRBV10-2,TRBJ2-1,TGCGCCAGCAGTGGGACTAGCGGGGCCGACAATGAGCAGTTCTTC,CASSGTSGADNEQFF
TRBD2,few,TRBV29-1,TRBJ2-1,TGCAGCGTTGCCGGGCTAGCGGGGGGTTTCGGTGAGCAGTTCTTC,CSVAGLAGGFGEQFF
TRBD2,-,TRBV2,TRBJ2-3,TGTGCCAGCAGTGTCCCGCGGGGGGGCACAGATACGCAGTATTTT,CASSVPRGGTDTQYF